The rows below give T cell receptor beta chains drawn from one sample of a study of blood T cell repertoires in COVID-19. Repertoires were generated with immunoSEQ multiplex PCR, while TCRdb's copy carries only in-frame clones and drops some. Here the sample spans 260,000 or so clones, 70% to 90% being singletons. The specimen was peripheral blood. The receptors come from a man in his late teens or twenties with active or convalescent COVID-19. Both conserved end residues are part of each CDR3.

TRBV5-1 CASCPQVVRAADTQYF
TRBV15 CATSRPGLADTQYF
TRBV9 CASSVFGGVVEQFF
TRBV3-1/TRBV3-2 CAVGRAGEQYF
TRBV19 CASSQQGSGANVLTF
TRBV2 CASSRDSARYGYTF
TRBV12-3/TRBV12-4 CASSFGQDEQYF
TRBV9 CASSVDGRGSEKLFF
TRBV3-1/TRBV3-2 CASSQDLRDWGTDTQYF
TRBV9 CASSVGQAKNTEAFF
TRBV10-3 CAGGNGYNEQFF
TRBV2 CATLSPRPMGNTEAFF
TRBV27 CASSLAETDTQYF
TRBV3-1/TRBV3-2 CASSPDTTGRVYGYTF
TRBV3-1/TRBV3-2 CASSSAGRAGETQYF
TRBV4-1 CASSQDYGTYNTGELFF
TRBV4-1 CASSQDSSDRGQAFF
TRBV5-6 CASSGGTVGSYNEQFF
TRBV5-1 CASSFAKGIGDEKLFF
TRBV19 CASSIWTVSNQPQHF
TRBV7-3 CASSLLTSGGETQYF
TRBV11-1 CASSLGASTNYGYTF
TRBV9 CASSVASGGAADTQYF
TRBV3-1/TRBV3-2 CASSQVAGRTEAFF
TRBV6-4 CASSELGSQGSETQYF
TRBV7-3 CASSITPGDTQYF
TRBV4-1 CASSQVGAPNSPLHF
TRBV9 CASSVDSSTNEKLFF
TRBV3-1/TRBV3-2 CASSLYLETQYF
TRBV7-2 CASKGRLAGGPSTQYF
TRBV18 CASSPPGQGTGELFF
TRBV5-1 CASSAGGTNTGELFF
TRBV6-5 CASSYGAASYEQYF
TRBV28 CASSLTGVVSKNIQYF
TRBV12-3/TRBV12-4 CASSLEGLAVQFF
TRBV9 CASSYRETSYGYTF
TRBV7-9 CASSSTKYYEQYF
TRBV6-4 CASSSGDSYNEQFF
TRBV3-1/TRBV3-2 CASSQTGGWGTEAFF
TRBV2 CASKFPGGGGRLYF
TRBV29-1 CSAQGVWDRSTDTQYF
TRBV29-1 CSVPRGADEQYF
TRBV10-3 CAISVGLGNQPQHF
TRBV9 CASSASTGNTEAFF